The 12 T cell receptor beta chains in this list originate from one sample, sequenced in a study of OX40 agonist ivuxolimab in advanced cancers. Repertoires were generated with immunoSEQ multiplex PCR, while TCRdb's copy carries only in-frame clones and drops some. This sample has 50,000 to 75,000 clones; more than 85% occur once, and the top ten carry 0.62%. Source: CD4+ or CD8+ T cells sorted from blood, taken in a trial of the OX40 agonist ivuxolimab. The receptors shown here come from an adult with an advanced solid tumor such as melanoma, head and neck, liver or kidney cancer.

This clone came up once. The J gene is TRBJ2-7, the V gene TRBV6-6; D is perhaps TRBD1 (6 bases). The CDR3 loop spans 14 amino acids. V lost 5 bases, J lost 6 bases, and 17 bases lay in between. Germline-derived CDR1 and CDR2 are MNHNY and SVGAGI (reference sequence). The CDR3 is CASSRIRDTGEQYF. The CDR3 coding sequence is TGTGCCAGCAGTCGTATCCGGGACACCGGCGAGCAGTACTTC.

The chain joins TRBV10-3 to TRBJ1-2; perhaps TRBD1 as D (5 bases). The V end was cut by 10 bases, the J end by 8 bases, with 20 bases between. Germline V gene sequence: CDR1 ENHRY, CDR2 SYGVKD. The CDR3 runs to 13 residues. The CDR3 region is CATSGTAFEGYTF. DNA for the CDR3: TGTGCCACATCCGGGACGGCTTTCGAGGGCTACACCTTC.

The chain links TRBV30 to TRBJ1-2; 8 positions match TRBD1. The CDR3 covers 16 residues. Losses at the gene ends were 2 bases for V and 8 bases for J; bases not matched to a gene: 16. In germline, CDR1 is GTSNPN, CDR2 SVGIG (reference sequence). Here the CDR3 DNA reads TGTGCCTGGAGTAAAACGACAGGGGCAGGATGGTTGGGCTACACCTTC. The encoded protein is CAWSKTTGAGWLGYTF.

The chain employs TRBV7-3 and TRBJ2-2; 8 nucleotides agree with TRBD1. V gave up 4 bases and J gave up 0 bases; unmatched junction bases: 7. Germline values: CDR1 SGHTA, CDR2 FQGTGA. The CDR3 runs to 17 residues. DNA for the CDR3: TGTGCCAGCAGCTCCGGGACAGGAATCGCGAACACCGGGGAGCTGTTTTTT. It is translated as CASSSGTGIANTGELFF.

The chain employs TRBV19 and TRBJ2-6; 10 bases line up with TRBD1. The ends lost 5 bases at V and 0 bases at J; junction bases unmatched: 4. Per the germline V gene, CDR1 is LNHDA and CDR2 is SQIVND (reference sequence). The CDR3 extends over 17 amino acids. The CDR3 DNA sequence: TGTGCCAGTAGTCCAGGGACAGGGGACTCTGGGGCCAACGTCCTGACTTTC. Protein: CASSPGTGDSGANVLTF.

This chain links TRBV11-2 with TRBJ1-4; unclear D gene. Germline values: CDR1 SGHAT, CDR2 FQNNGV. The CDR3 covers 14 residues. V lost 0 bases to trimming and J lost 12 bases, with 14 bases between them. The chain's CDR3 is CASSLDVGLPELFF. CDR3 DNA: TGTGCCAGCAGCTTAGACGTAGGGCTCCCAGAACTGTTTTTT.

In DNA, the CDR3 is TGTGCCAGCAGCTTGGTCAACGGTGGGCAGTACTTC. Protein product: CASSLVNGGQYF. This chain joins TRBV5-4 and TRBJ2-7; D unresolved. The CDR3 covers 12 residues. CDR1 SGHNT and CDR2 YYREEE come from the germline V gene (reference sequence). V was clipped by 0 bases and J by 9 bases, with 10 bases between them.

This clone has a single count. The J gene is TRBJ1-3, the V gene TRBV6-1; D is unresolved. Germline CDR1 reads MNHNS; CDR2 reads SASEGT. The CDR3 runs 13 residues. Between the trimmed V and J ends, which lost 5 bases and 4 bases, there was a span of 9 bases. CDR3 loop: CASSPRAGNTIYF. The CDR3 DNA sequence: TGTGCCAGCAGTCCCCGGGCAGGAAACACCATATATTTT.

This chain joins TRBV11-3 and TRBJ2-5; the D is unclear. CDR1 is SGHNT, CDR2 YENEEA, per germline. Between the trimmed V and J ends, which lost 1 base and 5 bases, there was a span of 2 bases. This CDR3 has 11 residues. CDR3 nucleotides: TGTGCCAGCAGCTTAGTGGAGACCCAGTACTTC. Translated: CASSLVETQYF. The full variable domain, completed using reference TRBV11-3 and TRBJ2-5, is EAGVVQSPRYKIIEKKQPVAFWCNPISGHNTLYWYLQNLGQGPELLIRYENEEAVDDSQLPKDRFSAERLKGVDSTLKIQPAELGDSAVYLCASSLVETQYFGPGTRLLVL.

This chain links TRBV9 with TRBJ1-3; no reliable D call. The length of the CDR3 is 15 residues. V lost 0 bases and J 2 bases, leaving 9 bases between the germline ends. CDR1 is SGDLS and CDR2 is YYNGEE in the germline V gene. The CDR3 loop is CASSVGKGPGNTIYF. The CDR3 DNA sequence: TGTGCCAGCAGCGTAGGGAAGGGCCCTGGAAACACCATATATTTT.

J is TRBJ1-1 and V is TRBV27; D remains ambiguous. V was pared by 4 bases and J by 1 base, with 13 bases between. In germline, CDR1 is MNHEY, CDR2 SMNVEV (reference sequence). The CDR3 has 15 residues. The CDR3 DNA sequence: TGTGCCAGCAGTTCCATCGGGCGGTCGAACACTGAAGCTTTCTTT. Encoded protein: CASSSIGRSNTEAFF.

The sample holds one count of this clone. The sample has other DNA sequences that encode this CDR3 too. The CDR3: CASSSSPDTQYF. The CDR3 DNA is TGTGCCAGCAGTTCCTCCCCGGATACGCAGTATTTT. The gene calls are TRBV11-3 and TRBJ2-3; unclear D gene. This CDR3 spans 12 amino acids. Germline loops: CDR1 SGHNT, CDR2 YENEEA. The germline V and J ends were trimmed by 6 bases and 6 bases, with 10 bases remaining between them.